This passage covers 2 T cell receptor beta chains from one sample sequenced in a study of radiotherapy plus CTLA-4 blockade in lung cancer. Produced via immunoSEQ multiplex PCR; TCRdb's table is partial and in-frame only. This sample has under 65,000 clones, with almost 85% found just once. The material was peripheral blood, obtained from a patient treated with radiotherapy plus ipilimumab. The receptors derive from a human donor with non-small cell lung cancer whose response to radiotherapy plus ipilimumab could not be evaluated.

This clone was counted a few times. V and J are TRBV6-1 and TRBJ2-7, with 10 bases matching TRBD2. The CDR3 consists of 14 residues. Germline V lookup: CDR1 MNHNS, CDR2 SASEGT. Trimming took 0 bases from V and 10 from J; bases not matched to a gene: 6. CDR3 in amino acids: CASSEAGASGSQYF. The CDR3 DNA reads as TGTGCCAGCAGTGAAGCTGGGGCTAGCGGGAGTCAGTACTTC.

This clone was detected once. This CDR3 reads CASSSQGKGYTF. In DNA, the CDR3 is TGTGCCAGCAGTTCACAGGGGAAGGGCTACACCTTC. This chain uses TRBV25-1 with TRBJ1-2, with TRBD1 matching over 7 bases. The ends lost 5 bases at V and 8 bases at J; junction bases unmatched: 5. CDR1 and CDR2 (germline): MGHDK, SYGVNS. CDR3 length: 12 amino acids.